Within the sample, the clone carrying this TCR beta chain is medium-sized. Its specificity is unknown. This entry belongs to a study of early T cells in non-severe SARS-CoV-2 infection. Study-level information: Sequencing of bulk RNA from unsorted whole blood was done, without chain pairing. Whole-study findings and limits: VDJdb-based matching was biased toward anti-spike CD8 responses and missed private and CD4 specificities.

Individual cDNA molecules were tagged with unique molecular identifiers, the study reported. TCRdb itself ran the 5' RACE reads through MiXCR, one entry per CDR3 protein. In the table there are about 40,000 distinct CDR3 sequences, about 5.9% of which are singletons. V dropped 0 bases and J dropped 6; count of bases not matched to a gene: 6. This CDR3 comprises 16 residues. Per germline, CDR1 SGHDT and CDR2 YYEEEE. Sequencing used whole blood, obtained at baseline. The source of this sequence is an adult who was a healthcare worker with PCR-confirmed SARS-CoV-2 infection or an uninfected control (not recorded which). The V and J genes are TRBV5-6 and TRBJ2-1; TRBD2 matches 10 bases. In DNA, the CDR3 is TGTGCCAGCAGCTTGGCGAGCGGGGGGGCCATCAATGAGCAGTTCTTC. It codes for CASSLASGGAINEQFF. Together with reference TRBV5-6 and TRBJ2-1, the CDR3 gives the full variable domain: DAGVTQSPTHLIKTRGQQVTLRCSPKSGHDTVSWYQQALGQGPQFIFQYYEEEERQRGNFPDRFSGHQFPNYSSELNVNALLLGDSALYLCASSLASGGAINEQFFGPGTRLTVL.